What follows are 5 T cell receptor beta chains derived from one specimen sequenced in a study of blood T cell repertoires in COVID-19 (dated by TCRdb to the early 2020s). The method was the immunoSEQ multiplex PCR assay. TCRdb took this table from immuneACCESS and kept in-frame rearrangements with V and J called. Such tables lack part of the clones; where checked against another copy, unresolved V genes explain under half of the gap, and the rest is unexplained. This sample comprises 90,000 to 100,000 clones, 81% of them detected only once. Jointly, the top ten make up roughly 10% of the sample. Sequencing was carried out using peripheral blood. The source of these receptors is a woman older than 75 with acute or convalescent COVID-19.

CDR3 protein: CASSVVGTMGEAFF. For the CDR3, the DNA is TGTGCCAGCAGCGTAGTGGGCACGATGGGTGAAGCTTTCTTT. The chain has TRBV9 and TRBJ1-1; D unresolved. Trimming removed 0 bases at V and 7 bases at J, with 13 bases between. Germline lookup yields CDR1 SGDLS and CDR2 YYNGEE. This CDR3 comprises 14 residues.

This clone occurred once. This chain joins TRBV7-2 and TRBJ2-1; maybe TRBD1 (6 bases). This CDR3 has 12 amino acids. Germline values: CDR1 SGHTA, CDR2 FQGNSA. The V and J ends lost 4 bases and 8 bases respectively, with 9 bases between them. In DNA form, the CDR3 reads TGTGCCAGCAGCTCCTACAGGGATGAGCAGTTCTTC. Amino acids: CASSSYRDEQFF.

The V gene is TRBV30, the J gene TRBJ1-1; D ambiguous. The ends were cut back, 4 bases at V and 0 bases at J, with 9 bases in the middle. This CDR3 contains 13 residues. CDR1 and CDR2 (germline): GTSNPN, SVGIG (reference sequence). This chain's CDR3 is CAWTLMLNTEAFF. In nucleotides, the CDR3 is TGTGCCTGGACCCTTATGTTGAACACTGAAGCTTTCTTT.

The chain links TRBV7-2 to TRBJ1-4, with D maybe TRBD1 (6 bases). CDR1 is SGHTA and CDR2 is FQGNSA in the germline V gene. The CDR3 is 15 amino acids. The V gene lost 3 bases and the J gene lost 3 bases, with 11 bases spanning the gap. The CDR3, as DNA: TGTGCCAGCAGCTTCGGGGGGCGATCTAATGAAAAACTGTTTTTT. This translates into CASSFGGRSNEKLFF. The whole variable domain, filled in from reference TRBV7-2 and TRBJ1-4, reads GAGVSQSPSNKVTEKGKDVELRCDPISGHTALYWYRQSLGQGLEFLIYFQGNSAPDKSGLPSDRFSAERTGGSVSTLTIQRTQQEDSAVYLCASSFGGRSNEKLFFGSGTQLSVL.

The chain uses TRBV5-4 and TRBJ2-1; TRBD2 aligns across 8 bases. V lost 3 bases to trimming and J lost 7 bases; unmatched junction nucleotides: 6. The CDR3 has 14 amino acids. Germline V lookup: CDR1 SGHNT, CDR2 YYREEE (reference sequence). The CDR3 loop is CASSSGGARNEQFF. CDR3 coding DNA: TGTGCCAGCAGCTCCGGGGGGGCTCGAAATGAGCAGTTCTTC.